This T cell receptor (beta chain) was recorded in a study of T cells in women clearing cervical HPV infection (dated by TCRdb to 2017 to 2018). Describing the broader study: Cases were under 30 women with histologically confirmed HPV16-related CIN3 or worse, including a couple of invasive cancers. Cases had a median age of almost 35 years and controls had a median age of about 37, with no significant differences in baseline characteristics. The controls were 25 or so women whose single incident HPV16 infection cleared within 12 months with no development of precancer or cancer. Five blinded duplicates per group were added as quality controls, so that 60 or so samples were obtained: 50 or so participants and 10 replicates. Since only a few of the women had HLA typing available, the possibility that HLA type was acting as a confounder could not be ruled out. Cases and controls were matched on year of sample collection and on age within five years. For cases, the median interval between lesion detection and blood sampling was approximately 150 days, with an interquartile range of about 80 to 210 days. Blood from cases was collected at the visit at which the lesion was first identified, whereas blood from controls was collected once infection was no longer detected. Nested within Costa Rica's Guanacaste HPV Natural History Study, an exploratory proof-of-principle case-control study compared TCR repertoires across cervical HPV16 outcomes. In the parent cohort, 9,000 to 11,000 women aged 18 or older were enrolled in Guanacaste, Costa Rica, during about 1992 to 1994 and were followed for six to seven years.

From the cysteine up to the phenylalanine, the CDR3 has a length of 15 residues. The 36 bases shown cover part of the CDR3, and their frame starts at base 1. The V end gives up 4 bases and the J end 1 base, leaving 5 bases in the junction not matched to a gene. The germline V gene (reference sequence) specifies SGHNT as CDR1 and YYREEE as CDR2. TCR beta CDR3 regions were amplified by multiplex PCR from an average of about 1,100 ng genomic DNA per sample using the immunoSEQ assay. Primer bias was corrected in the assay by using a complete synthetic TCR repertoire to establish an amplification baseline. Amplicons were sequenced on the Illumina platform. As for the original processing: Sequences were error-corrected by clustering with frequency ratios and a modified nearest-neighbor algorithm, then analyzed in the immunoSEQ Analyzer with IMGT gene definitions. At each rarefaction depth, TCR richness and evenness were averaged across 20 rarefaction repeats, and any sample with fewer sequences than the depth was left out. Wilcoxon rank sum tests with FDR correction were used to compare relative abundances of V, D and J genes between the groups. An intraclass correlation of around 96% for TCR richness and an average of roughly 83% across 66 gene segments were obtained from the blinded duplicates. What TCRdb holds here is the immuneACCESS table cut down to in-frame rearrangements. Part of the clones is not present; checked against another copy, under half of the missing clones reflect an unresolved V gene, and the others are unexplained. V, J and clone size reflect that table, while D and trimming were determined from the DNA. This sample's clone table shows 25,000 to 35,000 clones. Around 6.6% of the sample comes from the top ten.

Here is what the overall study found, with its caveats: Cases had lower TRBV6-7 relative abundance than controls (about 0.1% versus 0.15%; Bonferroni P = 0.0008). Across sequencing depths, CIN3+ cases showed significantly higher TCR repertoire richness than controls, but evenness did not differ between the groups. Random forest classifiers combining richness and V gene abundances distinguished cases from controls with an estimated AUC of 0.83. The cross-sectional design could not show whether associations preceded infection or resulted from it; effector/memory subsets and HPV-specific T cells were not isolated. Because T-cell numbers per sample were unknown, differences in richness could reflect varying T-cell content rather than repertoire biology.

With respect to this clone: What this receptor recognizes is not known. The read is 3 residues too short to cover the CDR3 end, so that end is filled in from the germline J gene.

Every participant had a single incident cervical HPV16 infection, and women with prevalent HPV16 infections were excluded. Cervical HPV DNA was detected by MY09/MY11 PCR, and genotyping was performed by dot-blot hybridization. Fifteen mL of heparinized blood was centrifuged, after which the buffy coat was aliquoted, frozen at -30 degrees C, and then stored at -80 degrees C. QIAGEN kits were used to extract genomic DNA from buffy coat specimens. In this chain, TRBV5-4 is recombined with TRBJ1-1; a stretch of 9 junction bases matches TRBD1. This sequence was found in a woman between 18 and 69 years old with a cervical HPV16 infection that either progressed to CIN3+ or cleared (not recorded which). Sequenced sample: blood buffy coat. The sequenced CDR3 bases are TGTGCCAGCAGCCTACAGGGGGCGAGGAACACTGAA. Its translation is CASSLQGARNTE. The entire CDR3 protein reads CASSLQGARNTEAFF.